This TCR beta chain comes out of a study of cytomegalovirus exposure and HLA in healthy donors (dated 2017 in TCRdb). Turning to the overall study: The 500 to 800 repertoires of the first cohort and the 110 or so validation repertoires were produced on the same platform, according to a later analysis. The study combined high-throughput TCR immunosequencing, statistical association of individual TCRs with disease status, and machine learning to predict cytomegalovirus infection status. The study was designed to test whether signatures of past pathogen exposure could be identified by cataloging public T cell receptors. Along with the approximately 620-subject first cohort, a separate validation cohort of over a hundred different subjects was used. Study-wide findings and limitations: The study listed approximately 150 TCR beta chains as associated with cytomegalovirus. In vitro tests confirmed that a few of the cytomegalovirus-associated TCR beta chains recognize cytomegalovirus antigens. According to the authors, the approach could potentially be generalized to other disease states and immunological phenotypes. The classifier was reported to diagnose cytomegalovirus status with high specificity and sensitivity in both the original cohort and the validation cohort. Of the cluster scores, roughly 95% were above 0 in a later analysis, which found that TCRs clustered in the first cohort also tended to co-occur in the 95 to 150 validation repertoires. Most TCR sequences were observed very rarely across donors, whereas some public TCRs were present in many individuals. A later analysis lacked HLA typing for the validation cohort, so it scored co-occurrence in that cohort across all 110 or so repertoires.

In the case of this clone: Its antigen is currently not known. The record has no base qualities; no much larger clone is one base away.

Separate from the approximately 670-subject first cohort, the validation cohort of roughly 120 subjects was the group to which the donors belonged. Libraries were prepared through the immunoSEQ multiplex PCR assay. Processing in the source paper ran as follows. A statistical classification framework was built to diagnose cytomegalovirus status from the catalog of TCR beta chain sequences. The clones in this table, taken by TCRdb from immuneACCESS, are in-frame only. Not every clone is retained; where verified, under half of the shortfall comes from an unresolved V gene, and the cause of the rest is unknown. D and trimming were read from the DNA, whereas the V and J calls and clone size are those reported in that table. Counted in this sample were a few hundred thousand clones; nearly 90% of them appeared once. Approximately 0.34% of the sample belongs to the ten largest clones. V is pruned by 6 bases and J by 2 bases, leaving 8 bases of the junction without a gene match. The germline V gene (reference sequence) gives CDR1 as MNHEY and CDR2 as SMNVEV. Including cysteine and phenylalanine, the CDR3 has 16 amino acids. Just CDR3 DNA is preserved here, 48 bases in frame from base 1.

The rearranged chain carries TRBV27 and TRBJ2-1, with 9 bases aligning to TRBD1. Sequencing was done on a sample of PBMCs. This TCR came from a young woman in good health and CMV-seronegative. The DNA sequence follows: TGTGCCAGCAGCCGAAACAGGGGGCGCCCCTACAATGAGCAGTTCTTC. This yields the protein CASSRNRGRPYNEQFF.